These 24 T cell receptor beta chains came from one sample sequenced in a study of tissue T cells after allogeneic stem cell transplantation (dated by TCRdb to between 2021 and 2023). The time point label on this specimen signifies: mouse harvest day 7 after allogeneic transplant. Each mouse graft consisted of 10^7 T-cell-depleted bone marrow cells plus 10^6 splenic CD5+ T cells and was given by tail vein injection. The library relied on the immunoSEQ multiplex PCR assay. Entries here come from immuneACCESS through TCRdb and include only in-frame sequences with V and J called. Some clones fail to appear in such tables; in the studies checked, an unresolved V gene covers under half of the shortfall, and the cause of the remainder is unknown. This sample has under 8,500 clones in its table, and around 50% of those were observed once. Of the sample, about 5% falls within the top ten clones. Sequenced input: gut tissue. All receptors derive from a female BALB/c mouse given C57BL/6 T cells with graft-versus-host disease after an allogeneic hematopoietic cell transplant.

Notes on this clone: Germline and genes: mouse. From the germline J gene comes the end of the CDR3, since the read stops 1 residue before it. The chain couples TRBV26 to TRBJ1-1; 8 nucleotides agree with TRBD1. This CDR3 contains 13 residues. Germline assignment: CDR1 KGHPV and CDR2 FQNQEV (reference sequence). V shed 4 bases and J 7 bases; nucleotides not matched to a gene: 5. The chain's CDR3 is CASSPRDRREVFF. The CDR3 DNA, read in part, is TGTGCCAGCAGTCCCAGGGACAGGCGAGAAGTCTTC.

Details on this clone: The gene symbols are mouse symbols. The CDR3 extends 1 residue past the end of the read, so its final part is completed from the germline J gene. This chain links TRBV26 with TRBJ1-2; D possibly corresponds to TRBD1 (6 bases). This CDR3 comprises 14 residues. The germline V gene encodes CDR1 KGHPV and CDR2 FQNQEV (reference sequence). Trimming removed 2 bases from V and 3 bases from J, with 10 bases in between. CDR3 protein: CASSLLGAYSDYTF. Partial CDR3 DNA: TGTGCCAGCAGTCTGCTGGGGGCTTACTCCGACTACACC.

Of note for this clone: The genes and germline here are from mouse. The CDR3 end falls 1 residue outside the read, so it is completed with the germline J gene. This chain connects TRBV13-1 to TRBJ1-2; maybe TRBD1 (6 bases). This CDR3 comprises 15 residues. Trimming cost V 0 bases and J 1 base, with 10 bases left between them. Germline CDR1 and CDR2: NSHNY and SYGAGN. The part of the CDR3 DNA that was read is TGTGCCAGCAGTGATGCACGCAGGGGAAACTCCGACTACACC. This codes for CASSDARRGNSDYT. Given in full, the CDR3 is CASSDARRGNSDYTF.

Of note for this clone: The germline and genes are mouse ones. The read gets to within 1 residue of the CDR3 end, and the germline J gene fills in the rest. The chain recombines TRBV13-3 with TRBJ1-6; D gene ambiguous. TRBJ1-6 is an open reading frame whose function is uncertain. CDR1 NNHDY and CDR2 SYVADS come from the germline V gene. This CDR3 spans 13 amino acids. Trimming shortened V by 0 bases and J by 5 bases, and 3 bases separated the two germline ends. The CDR3 protein is CASSDDNNSPLYF. The DNA read from the CDR3 is TGTGCCAGCAGTGATGACAATAATTCGCCCCTCTAC.

This clone has more than one count but fewer than ten. The genes are named according to mouse. CDR3 loop: CASSLFRTEVFF. The CDR3 bases that were read are TGTGCCAGCAGTCTGTTCAGAACAGAAGTCTTC. The rearrangement links TRBV26 to TRBJ1-1, with D unresolved. The read terminates 1 residue ahead of where the CDR3 ends, so the germline J gene completes it. There are 12 residues in the CDR3. The germline V gene encodes CDR1 KGHPV and CDR2 FQNQEV (reference sequence). The V end was cut by 1 base, the J end by 5 bases, with 5 bases between.

Regarding this clone: Here the gene names and germline are mouse. The read stops 1 residue short of the end of the CDR3; the missing end is completed from the germline J gene. This chain links TRBV15 with TRBJ1-5; 9 bases are shared with TRBD1. Germline V gives CDR1 SGHND, CDR2 FRSKSL. This CDR3 comprises 15 residues. V lost 6 bases to trimming and J lost 2 bases; unmatched junction nucleotides: 5. CDR3 amino acids: CASSLGQGDNQAPLF. Incomplete CDR3 DNA: TGTGCCAGCAGCCTGGGACAGGGTGACAACCAGGCTCCGCTT.

In the case of this clone: Gene names are the mouse ones. The read stops 1 residue short of the end of the CDR3; the missing end is completed from the germline J gene. J is TRBJ2-3 and V is TRBV26, with D unresolved. The length of the CDR3 is 13 residues. V was clipped by 6 bases and J by 0 bases, with 7 bases between them. Germline CDR1 reads KGHPV; CDR2 reads FQNQEV (reference sequence). CDR3 protein: CASRQNSAETLYF. Partial CDR3 DNA: TGTGCCAGCAGGCAGAATAGTGCAGAAACGCTGTAT.

With respect to this clone: The gene names here belong to mouse. Coverage ceases 1 residue before the CDR3 finishes, and the germline J gene fills in the end. Distinct nucleotide sequences in the sample also encode this CDR3. The rearrangement uses TRBV26 and TRBJ1-1; no clear D gene. This CDR3 contains 13 residues. V lost 3 bases and J 1 base, leaving 6 bases between the germline ends. Germline V gene data show CDR1 as KGHPV and CDR2 as FQNQEV (reference sequence). The part of the CDR3 DNA that was read is TGTGCCAGCAGTCTCGGCAGAAACACAGAAGTCTTC. This gives the protein CASSLGRNTEVF. The complete CDR3 sequence is CASSLGRNTEVFF.

The sample holds one count of this clone. Genes and germline come from the mouse. With the read ending 1 residue before the CDR3 end, the germline J gene is used to fill in that end. The V gene is TRBV1, the J gene TRBJ2-3, with 8 bases aligning to TRBD2. V was pared by 4 bases and J by 0 bases, with 6 bases of the junction left unmatched. The CDR3 extends over 16 amino acids. Germline assignment: CDR1 NSQYPW and CDR2 LRSPGD (reference sequence). The sequenced CDR3 bases are TGCACCTGCAGTGGGAGACTGGGGTCTAGTGCAGAAACGCTGTAT. Translated: CTCSGRLGSSAETLY. The whole CDR3 protein is CTCSGRLGSSAETLYF.

Turning to this clone: Gene names are the mouse ones. The sequenced CDR3 bases are TGTGCCAGCAGACTGGGGGGTCACACCGGGCAGCTCTAC. It yields the protein CASRLGGHTGQLY. The entire CDR3 reads CASRLGGHTGQLYF. The chain employs TRBV15 and TRBJ2-2, with 9 nucleotides matching TRBD2. The CDR3 end lies 1 residue beyond the end of the read and is filled in from the germline J gene. CDR1 and CDR2 (germline): SGHND, FRSKSL. The CDR3 covers 14 residues. V lost 6 bases to trimming and J lost 3 bases; unmatched junction nucleotides: 2.

With respect to this clone: Gene names are mouse gene names. The read falls 1 residue short of the CDR3 end, and the missing part is taken from the germline J gene. The V gene is TRBV26, the J gene TRBJ2-2; TRBD1 agrees at 7 bases. The length of the CDR3 is 14 residues. CDR1 is KGHPV and CDR2 is FQNQEV in the germline V gene (reference sequence). V dropped 2 bases and J dropped 6; count of bases not matched to a gene: 3. The CDR3 DNA, read in part, is TGTGCCAGCAGTCTGGACAGGGCTCCCGGGCAGCTCTAC. Its protein is CASSLDRAPGQLY. The whole CDR3 is CASSLDRAPGQLYF.

To note about this clone: Germline and genes: mouse. The CDR3 sequence is CASSLTGSPLYF. Incomplete CDR3 DNA: TGTGCCAGCTCTCTCACGGGATCGCCCCTCTAC. V and J are TRBV12-2 and TRBJ1-6; D gene unclear. The read is 1 residue too short to cover the CDR3 end, so that end is filled in from the germline J gene. TRBJ1-6 qualifies as an ORF whose function is uncertain. The CDR3 has 12 amino acids. Germline V CDR1 and CDR2: SGHLS, HYDKME. The V gene lost 0 bases and the J gene lost 10 bases, with 6 bases spanning the gap.

In the case of this clone: Mouse names are used for the genes. The CDR3 end falls 1 residue outside the read, so it is completed with the germline J gene. The chain couples TRBV23 to TRBJ2-7. The germline CDR1 and CDR2 sequences are KGHTA and FQNQQP. The CDR3 loop spans 12 amino acids. The CDR3 protein is CSSSQRGFEQYF. The DNA read from the CDR3 is TGCTCCAGCAGTCAACGGGGGTTTGAACAGTAC.

Remarks on this clone: Any gene name here is a mouse gene name. The read ends 1 residue shy of where the CDR3 ends; the end is completed using the germline J gene. The chain carries TRBV14 and TRBJ1-1; 10 bases agree with TRBD1. This CDR3 is built from 15 residues. Germline CDR1 and CDR2: SGHDT and FRDEAV. The V segment lost 5 bases and the J segment 4 bases; nucleotides outside the gene matches: 8. The covered CDR3 bases are TGTGCCAGCAGCTCTCCGGGACAGGGGACCACAGAAGTCTTC. It codes for CASSSPGQGTTEVF. The full CDR3 protein is CASSSPGQGTTEVFF.

Regarding this clone: The genes and germline here are from mouse. Read data end 1 residue before the CDR3 end; the end is taken from the germline J gene. The V and J genes are TRBV31 and TRBJ2-2; TRBD1 agrees at 7 bases. The CDR3 totals 14 residues. After removal of 3 bases from V and 2 bases from J, the junction contained 3 bases not matched to a gene. Looked up from germline, CDR1 is GKSSPN and CDR2 is SITVG. CDR3 protein: CAWSRDSNTGQLYF. The CDR3 DNA, read in part, is TGTGCCTGGAGCCGGGACAGCAACACCGGGCAGCTCTAC.

As concerns this clone: Each gene name is a mouse one. Coverage ceases 1 residue before the CDR3 finishes, and the germline J gene fills in the end. This chain links TRBV26 with TRBJ1-3; 7 bases are shared with TRBD1. The CDR3 loop spans 15 amino acids. Losses at the gene ends were 3 bases for V and 0 bases for J; bases not matched to a gene: 2. CDR1 and CDR2 (germline): KGHPV, FQNQEV (reference sequence). CDR3 DNA (partial): TGTGCCAGCAGTCTCCAGGGGGGTTCTGGAAATACGCTCTAT. Its translation: CASSLQGGSGNTLY. The full CDR3 is CASSLQGGSGNTLYF.

As regards this clone: Germline and genes: mouse. The read stops 1 residue short of the end of the CDR3; the missing end is completed from the germline J gene. The chain uses TRBV12-1 and TRBJ2-3, with D perhaps matching TRBD2 (5 bases). The CDR3 sequence is 13 residues long. Trimming took 3 bases from V and 1 from J, leaving 7 bases between them. Germline CDR1 SGHSN, CDR2 HYEKVE. Incomplete CDR3 DNA: TGTGCCAGCTCTGGCTGGGGTGCAGAAACGCTGTAT. This gives the protein CASSGWGAETLY. The CDR3 as a whole reads CASSGWGAETLYF. The full variable domain, its missing parts supplied by reference TRBV12-1 and TRBJ2-3, is DSGVVQSPRHIIKEKGGRSVLTCIPISGHSNVVWYQQTLGKELKFLIQHYEKVERDKGFLPSRFSVQQFDDYHSEMNMSALELEDSAMYFCASSGWGAETLYFGSGTRLTVL.

This clone has a handful of counts. The genes are named according to mouse. The read comes to an end 1 residue before the CDR3 does, leaving the germline J gene to fill in the end. This sequence joins TRBV13-3 and TRBJ2-3, with 7 bases fitting TRBD1. Germline values: CDR1 NNHDY, CDR2 SYVADS. The CDR3 has 12 residues. V trimming: 9 bases; J trimming: 0 bases; junction bases outside the gene matches: 1. CDR3 in amino acids: CANRGSAETLYF. The part of the CDR3 DNA that was read is TGTGCCAACAGGGGTAGTGCAGAAACGCTGTAT.

With respect to this clone: Gene names refer to mouse genes. Read coverage stops 1 residue before the CDR3 terminus; the germline J gene supplies the remainder. This chain uses TRBV24 with TRBJ2-7; 8 nucleotides line up with TRBD2. V shed 0 bases and J 5 bases; nucleotides not matched to a gene: 6. CDR1 is KGHTA and CDR2 is FRNEEI in the germline V gene. The length of the CDR3 is 15 residues. The CDR3 DNA, read in part, is TGTGCCAGCAGTCTGTATGGGCTGGGGGGCGATGAACAGTAC. Protein product: CASSLYGLGGDEQY. The full CDR3 protein is CASSLYGLGGDEQYF.

On this clone itself: Genes and germline are mouse. The read ends 1 residue shy of where the CDR3 ends; the end is completed using the germline J gene. The V and J genes are TRBV2 and TRBJ1-1, with D possibly TRBD1 on 6 matching bases. The CDR3 has 15 amino acids. V was shortened by 2 bases and J by 1 base, with 11 bases between the two germline ends. The germline CDR1 and CDR2 sequences are LGHNA and YSYQKL. The CDR3 loop is CASSQPGQRNTEVFF. CDR3 DNA (partial): TGTGCCAGCAGCCAACCGGGACAAAGAAACACAGAAGTCTTC.

Regarding this clone: Here the gene names and germline are mouse. The sequenced fragment ends 1 residue before the CDR3 boundary, so the rest is inferred from the germline J gene. The genes are TRBV26 and TRBJ1-1; 7 bases are a match to TRBD1. There are 14 residues in the CDR3. Per germline, CDR1 KGHPV and CDR2 FQNQEV (reference sequence). After removal of 5 bases from V and 1 base from J, the junction contained 4 bases not matched to a gene. CDR3 DNA, as far as it was read: TGTGCCAGCAGTATCCGGGACAGGAACACAGAAGTCTTC. Protein sequence: CASSIRDRNTEVF. The CDR3 in full is CASSIRDRNTEVFF. Full variable domain (outside the CDR3, taken from reference TRBV26 and TRBJ1-1): NSKVIQTPRYLVKGQGQKAKMRCIPEKGHPVVFWYQQNKNNEFKFLINFQNQEVLQQIDMTEKRFSAECPSNSPCSLEIQSSEAGDSALYLCASSIRDRNTEVFFGKGTRLTVV.

Concerning this clone: Any gene name here is a mouse gene name. The read falls 1 residue short of the CDR3 end, and the missing part is taken from the germline J gene. The chain employs TRBV16 and TRBJ1-1, with unresolved D. Trimming cost V 5 bases and J 6 bases, with 7 bases left between them. CDR3 length equals 11 residues. Germline CDR1 and CDR2: SGHSA and FRNQAP. The CDR3 region is CASSPQPEVFF. The sequenced part of the CDR3 DNA is TGTGCAAGCAGCCCCCAGCCAGAAGTCTTC.

On this clone: Genes and germline come from the mouse. The CDR3 end falls 1 residue outside the read, so it is completed with the germline J gene. V gene TRBV17 combines with J gene TRBJ2-2; the match to TRBD1 covers 9 bases. Germline loops: CDR1 MNHDT, CDR2 YYDKIL. Unmatched junction bases numbered 3, after V lost 5 bases and J lost 5 bases. The CDR3 totals 14 residues. The CDR3 loop is CASSGTGRTGQLYF. The CDR3 bases that were read are TGTGCTAGCAGTGGGACAGGGAGGACCGGGCAGCTCTAC. Together with reference TRBV17 and TRBJ2-2, the CDR3 gives the full variable domain: DTTVKQNPRYKLARVGKPVNLICSQTMNHDTMYWYQKKPNQAPKLLLFYYDKILNREADTFEKFQSSRPNNSFCSLYIGSAGLEYSAMYLCASSGTGRTGQLYFGEGSKLTVL.

In the case of this clone: All gene names here are mouse names. The read terminates 1 residue ahead of where the CDR3 ends, so the germline J gene completes it. The V gene is TRBV20, the J gene TRBJ2-5, with D perhaps TRBD1 (5 bases). The CDR3 spans 13 residues. Deletions cut 7 bases from V and 0 bases from J, with 11 bases between. Germline V gene sequence: CDR1 GFQATS, CDR2 STVNSAI. The CDR3 region is CGVIDRNQDTQYF. Partial CDR3 DNA: TGTGGTGTCATCGACAGAAACCAAGACACCCAGTAC. Drawing the rest from reference TRBV20 and TRBJ2-5, the complete variable domain is GALVYQYPRRTICKSGTSMRMECQAVGFQATSVAWYRQSPQKTFELIALSTVNSAIKYEQNFTQEKFPISHPNLSFSSMTVLNAYLEDRGLYLCGVIDRNQDTQYFGPGTRLLVL.